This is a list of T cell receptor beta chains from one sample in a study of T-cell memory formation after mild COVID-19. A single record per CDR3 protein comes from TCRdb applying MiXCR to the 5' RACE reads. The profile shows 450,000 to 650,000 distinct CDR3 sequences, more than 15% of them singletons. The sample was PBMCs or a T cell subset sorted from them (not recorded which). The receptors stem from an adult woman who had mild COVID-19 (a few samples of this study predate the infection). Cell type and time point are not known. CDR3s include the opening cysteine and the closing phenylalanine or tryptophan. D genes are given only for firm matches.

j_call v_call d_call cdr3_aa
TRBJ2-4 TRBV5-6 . CASSSTTNGAPDF
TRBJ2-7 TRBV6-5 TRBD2 CATRRGEENSYEQYF
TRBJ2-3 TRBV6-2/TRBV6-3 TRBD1 CASSYGTGTDTQYF
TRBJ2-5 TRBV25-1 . CASSPVGPHSGTQYF
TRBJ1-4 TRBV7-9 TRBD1 CASSQGQAGEKLFF
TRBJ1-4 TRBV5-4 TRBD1 CASSLVGQGERNEKLFF
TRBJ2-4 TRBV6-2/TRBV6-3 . CASSYKGPNRAEGIQYF
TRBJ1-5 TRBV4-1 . CASSPSARGQPQHF
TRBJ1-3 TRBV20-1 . CSARDPSVSGNTIYF
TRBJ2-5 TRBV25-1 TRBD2 CASSEGRGFETQYF
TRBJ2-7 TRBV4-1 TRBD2 CASSIWTSGGAYEQYF
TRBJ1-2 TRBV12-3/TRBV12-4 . CASSLPRGGVYGYTF
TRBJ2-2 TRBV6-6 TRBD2 CASSWGTSGFRREYTGELFF
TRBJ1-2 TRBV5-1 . CASSLVGKGGYTF
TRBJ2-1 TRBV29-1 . CSGLTAYNEQFF
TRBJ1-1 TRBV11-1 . CASSPQGTFMNTEAFF
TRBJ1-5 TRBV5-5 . CASGEGPGNQPQHF
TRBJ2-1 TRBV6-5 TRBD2 CASSYGRGTAAAREQFF
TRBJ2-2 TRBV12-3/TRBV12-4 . CASSFRGPTGELFF
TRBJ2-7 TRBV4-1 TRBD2 CASSQVGGGRRTYEQYF
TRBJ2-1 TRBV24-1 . CATSGGDVEQFF
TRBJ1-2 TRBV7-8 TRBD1 CASSRDSPSYGYTF
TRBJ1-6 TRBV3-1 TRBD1 CASSRQGLPLHF
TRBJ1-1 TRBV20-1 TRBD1 CSARSGTGVFNTEAFF
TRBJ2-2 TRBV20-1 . CSARRQSMNTGELFF
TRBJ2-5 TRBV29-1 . CSVEDQETQYF
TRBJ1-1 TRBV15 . CATSGGGPEAFF
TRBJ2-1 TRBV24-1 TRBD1 CATSDKTGSSYNEQFF
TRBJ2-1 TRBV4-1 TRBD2 CASSQRLAGYNEQFF
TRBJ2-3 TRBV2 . CASSGRGWLDTQYF
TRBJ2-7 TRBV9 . CASSVGNRDINYEQYF
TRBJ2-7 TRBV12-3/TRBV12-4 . CASSPSSRGAYEQYF
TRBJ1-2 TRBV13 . CASRLEGFNYGYTF
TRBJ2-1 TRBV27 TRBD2 CASSFSSGGAGEQFF
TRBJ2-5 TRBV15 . CATSRGSNSEETQYF
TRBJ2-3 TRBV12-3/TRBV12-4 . CASSLWQSTDTQYF
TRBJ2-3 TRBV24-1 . CATSDRSQRTDTQYF
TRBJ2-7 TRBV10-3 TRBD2 CAISESASGSYEQYF
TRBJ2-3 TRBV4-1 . CASSHFQTTDTQYF
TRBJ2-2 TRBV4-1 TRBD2 CASAVAGGQTGELFF
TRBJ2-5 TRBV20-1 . CSAGRVGAGETQYF
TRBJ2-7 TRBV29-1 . CSARLRDNRYEQYF
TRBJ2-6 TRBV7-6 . CASSSATGANVLTF
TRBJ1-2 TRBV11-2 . CASSPRQVDGYTF
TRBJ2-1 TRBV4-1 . CASSQGPWSSYNEQFF
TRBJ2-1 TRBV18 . CASSLRGDEQFF
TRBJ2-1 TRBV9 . CASSAAGISHNEQFF
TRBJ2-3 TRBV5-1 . CASSLGDPGRTDTQYF
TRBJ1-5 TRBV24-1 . CATSDSGRINQPQHF
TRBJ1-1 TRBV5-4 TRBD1 CAGGTGAMNTEAFF
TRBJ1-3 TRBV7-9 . CASSLPPGSGNTIYF
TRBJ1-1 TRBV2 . CASILMGRGAFF
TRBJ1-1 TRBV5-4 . CASSLPGTKNTEAFF
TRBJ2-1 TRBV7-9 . CASTGDEGQFF
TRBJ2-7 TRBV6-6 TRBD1 CASSLTGGTGSYEQYF
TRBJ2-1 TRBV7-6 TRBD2 CASRNWGGDNEQFF
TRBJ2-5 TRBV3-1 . CASSRDVDQQQETQYF
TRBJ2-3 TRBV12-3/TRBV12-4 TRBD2 CASSSTPSGASTDTQYF
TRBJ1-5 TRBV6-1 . CASGQLYSNQPQHF
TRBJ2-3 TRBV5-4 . CASSLRNLMGTDTQYF